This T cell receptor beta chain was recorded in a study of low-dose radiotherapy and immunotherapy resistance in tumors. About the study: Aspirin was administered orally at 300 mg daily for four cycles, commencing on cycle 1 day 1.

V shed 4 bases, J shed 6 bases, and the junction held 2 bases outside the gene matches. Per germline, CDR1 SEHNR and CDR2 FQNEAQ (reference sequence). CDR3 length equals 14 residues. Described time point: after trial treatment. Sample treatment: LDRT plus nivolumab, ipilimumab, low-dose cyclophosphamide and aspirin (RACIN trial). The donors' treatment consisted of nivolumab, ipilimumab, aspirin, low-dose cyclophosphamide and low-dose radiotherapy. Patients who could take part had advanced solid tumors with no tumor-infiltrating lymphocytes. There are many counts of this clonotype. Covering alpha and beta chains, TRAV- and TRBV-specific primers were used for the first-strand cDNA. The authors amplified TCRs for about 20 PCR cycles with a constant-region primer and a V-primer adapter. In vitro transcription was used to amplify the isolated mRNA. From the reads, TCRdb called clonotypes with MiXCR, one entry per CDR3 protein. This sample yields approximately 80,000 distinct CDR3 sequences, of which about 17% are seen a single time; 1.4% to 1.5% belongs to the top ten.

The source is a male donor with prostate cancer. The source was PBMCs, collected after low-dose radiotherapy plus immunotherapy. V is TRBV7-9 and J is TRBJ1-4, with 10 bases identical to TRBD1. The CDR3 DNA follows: TGTGCCAGCAGCTCCGGGACAGGGGATGAAAAACTGTTTTTT. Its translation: CASSSGTGDEKLFF.